This TCR beta chain originates from a study of T-cell reconstitution after alpha-beta-depleted transplantation in children. This clonotype was recorded a few times. The CDR3 is 13 amino acids. The germline CDR1 and CDR2 sequences are DFQATT and SNEGSKA (reference sequence). V lost 5 bases to trimming and J lost 1 base, with 9 bases between them. The TCRbeta library was prepared with unique molecular identifiers. TCRdb re-analysed the PCR reads in MiXCR, keeping a single row per CDR3 protein. The sample consists of 600,000 to 700,000 distinct CDR3 sequences, roughly 15% of them appearing once. This chain joins TRBV20-1 and TRBJ2-1, with D hard to call. The sequencing used PBMCs from the stem cell graft donor, collected from the stem cell graft. The clonotype comes from a human donor who donated a stem cell graft to a child with acute myeloid leukemia. CDR3 sequence: CSAYSGSYNEQFF. The CDR3 coding sequence is TGCAGTGCTTATAGTGGGTCCTACAATGAGCAGTTCTTC.